These T cell receptor beta chains were read from a single sample in a study of OX40 agonist ivuxolimab in advanced cancers. This table comes from immunoSEQ multiplex PCR, and its TCRdb copy is limited to in-frame clones, with some not included. This sample has about 62,000 clones, with about 91% found just once. The sequencing here drew on CD4+ or CD8+ T cells sorted from blood, taken in a trial of the OX40 agonist ivuxolimab. All receptors come from an adult with an advanced solid tumor such as melanoma, head and neck, liver or kidney cancer. Each CDR3 is given with its conserved first and last residue. Fields, in order: D gene, V gene, J gene, clone size, CDR3 DNA, CDR3 protein. A D gene is named only where the DNA matches it firmly. Not all rows give a size; the values are once, few, many and, for expanded clones, a class.

.	TRBV27	TRBJ1-1	.	TGTGCCAGCAGTTCTGGGGGAACTGAAGCTTTCTTT	CASSSGGTEAFF
.	TRBV9	TRBJ2-1	.	TGTGCCAGCAGCCCCGGGACTTGGGAAGCCAATGAGCAGTTCTTC	CASSPGTWEANEQFF
TRBD2	TRBV11-2	TRBJ2-7	.	TGTGCCAGCAGCTACCTGACTAGCGGGAGTTACGAGCAGTACTTC	CASSYLTSGSYEQYF
.	TRBV27	TRBJ2-1	.	TGTGCCAGCAGTTTAAGAGGGGGGTGGGCAGGGGTGGACAATGAGCAGTTCTTC	CASSLRGGWAGVDNEQFF
.	TRBV11-3	TRBJ2-7	once	TGTGCCAGCAGCTTTTTTTTCCAGATGCTCGGGACTCCTTCCGAGCAGTACTTC	CASSFFFQMLGTPSEQYF
TRBD1	TRBV28	TRBJ1-2	.	TGTGCCAGCGGACAACCGGGACAGGGGGCGGCGGAAGGCTACACCTTC	CASGQPGQGAAEGYTF
TRBD2	TRBV4-1	TRBJ2-7	.	TGCGCCAGCAGCCAGTTGTCGGGGGGGGGCTCCTACGAGCAGTACTTC	CASSQLSGGGSYEQYF
.	TRBV10-3	TRBJ1-3	.	TGTGCCATCAGCGACAAGAGCTCTGGAAACACCATATATTTT	CAISDKSSGNTIYF
.	TRBV29-1	TRBJ1-2	.	TGCAGCGCAAGGGACGGTCAGGATTATGGCTACACCTTC	CSARDGQDYGYTF
.	TRBV7-9	TRBJ2-3	.	TGTGCCAGCAGCTTAGGATGGACACAGGACACAGATACGCAGTATTTT	CASSLGWTQDTDTQYF
TRBD1	TRBV10-3	TRBJ1-1	.	TGTGCCATCAGTCGGGGGACAGGTGAAACTGAAGCTTTCTTT	CAISRGTGETEAFF
.	TRBV6-1	TRBJ1-5	.	TGTGCCAGCATTCACATTGGGGTTAGCAATCAGCCCCAGCATTTT	CASIHIGVSNQPQHF
.	TRBV19	TRBJ1-2	.	TGTGCCATAGGACCCGGGACCACAAACTATGGCTACACCTTC	CAIGPGTTNYGYTF
.	TRBV7-2	TRBJ2-7	.	TGTGCCAGCAGCTTAAACAGGGTCTACGAGCAGTACTTC	CASSLNRVYEQYF
TRBD1	TRBV6-6	TRBJ2-3	.	TGTGCCAGCAGTTCCTCCGGGACAGTGCGTACAGATACGCAGTATTTT	CASSSSGTVRTDTQYF
.	TRBV7-7	TRBJ2-2	.	TGTGCCAGCAGCCTAGGGGAGCGACCCACCGGGGAGCTGTTTTTT	CASSLGERPTGELFF
TRBD2	TRBV10-3	TRBJ2-3	.	TGTGCCATCAGTGACCCTAGCGGGGAGGGAGATACGCAGTATTTT	CAISDPSGEGDTQYF
TRBD1	TRBV29-1	TRBJ2-7	.	TGCAGCGTTGGGGGACAGATGTACGAGCAGTACTTC	CSVGGQMYEQYF
.	TRBV4-2	TRBJ2-7	.	TGTGCCAGCAGCCAATATAGCGGAGAAACCTACGAGCAGTACTTC	CASSQYSGETYEQYF
.	TRBV7-9	TRBJ2-1	.	TGTGCCAGCAGCTGGGGATTCTACAATGAGCAGTTCTTC	CASSWGFYNEQFF
.	TRBV5-5	TRBJ1-1	few	TGTGCCACGGAAATCGATTTGAACACTGAAGCTTTCTTT	CATEIDLNTEAFF
.	TRBV28	TRBJ1-2	.	TGTGCCAGCAGCGTCGTTCAGACTTACTATGGCTACACCTTC	CASSVVQTYYGYTF
.	TRBV9	TRBJ1-1	.	TGTGCCAGCAGCGTCGGGATGGGGGGGCTGAACACTGAAGCTTTCTTT	CASSVGMGGLNTEAFF
TRBD2	TRBV7-2	TRBJ2-7	.	TGTGCCAGCAGCTTAGACAGCGGGAGCTCCTACGAGCAGTACTTC	CASSLDSGSSYEQYF
.	TRBV27	TRBJ2-5	.	TGTGCCAGCAGCCCAGGGGAGGGGACGGGGGAGACCCAGTACTTC	CASSPGEGTGETQYF
TRBD2	TRBV7-2	TRBJ2-1	once	TGTGCCAGCAGCTCCTTCACCCTACAGGGCGGGGGGAATGAGCAGTTCTTC	CASSSFTLQGGGNEQFF
.	TRBV4-2	TRBJ1-1	.	TGTGCCAGCAGCCAAGATATAGGGATGAACACTGAAGCTTTCTTT	CASSQDIGMNTEAFF
.	TRBV19	TRBJ2-5	.	TGTGCCAGTAGCGACCACCTACTCCAAGAGACCCAGTACTTC	CASSDHLLQETQYF
.	TRBV11-3	TRBJ2-1	.	TGTGCCAGCAGCTTAGAAGGGGACGTAGTCTACAATGAGCAGTTCTTC	CASSLEGDVVYNEQFF